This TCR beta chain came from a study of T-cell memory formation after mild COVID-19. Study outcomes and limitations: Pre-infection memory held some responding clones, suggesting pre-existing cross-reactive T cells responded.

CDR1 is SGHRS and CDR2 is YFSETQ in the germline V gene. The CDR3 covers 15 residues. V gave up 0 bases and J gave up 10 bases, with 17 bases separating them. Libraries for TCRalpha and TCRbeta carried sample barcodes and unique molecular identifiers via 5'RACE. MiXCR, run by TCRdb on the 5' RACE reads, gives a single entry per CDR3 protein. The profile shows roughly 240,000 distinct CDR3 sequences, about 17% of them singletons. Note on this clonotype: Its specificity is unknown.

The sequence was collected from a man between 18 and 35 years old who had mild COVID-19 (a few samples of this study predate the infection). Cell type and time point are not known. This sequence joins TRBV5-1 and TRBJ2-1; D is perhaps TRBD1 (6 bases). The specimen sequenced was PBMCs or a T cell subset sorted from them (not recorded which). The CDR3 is CASSLEGVQGQEQFF. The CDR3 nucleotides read TGCGCCAGCAGCTTGGAGGGGGTACAGGGCCAGGAGCAGTTCTTC.